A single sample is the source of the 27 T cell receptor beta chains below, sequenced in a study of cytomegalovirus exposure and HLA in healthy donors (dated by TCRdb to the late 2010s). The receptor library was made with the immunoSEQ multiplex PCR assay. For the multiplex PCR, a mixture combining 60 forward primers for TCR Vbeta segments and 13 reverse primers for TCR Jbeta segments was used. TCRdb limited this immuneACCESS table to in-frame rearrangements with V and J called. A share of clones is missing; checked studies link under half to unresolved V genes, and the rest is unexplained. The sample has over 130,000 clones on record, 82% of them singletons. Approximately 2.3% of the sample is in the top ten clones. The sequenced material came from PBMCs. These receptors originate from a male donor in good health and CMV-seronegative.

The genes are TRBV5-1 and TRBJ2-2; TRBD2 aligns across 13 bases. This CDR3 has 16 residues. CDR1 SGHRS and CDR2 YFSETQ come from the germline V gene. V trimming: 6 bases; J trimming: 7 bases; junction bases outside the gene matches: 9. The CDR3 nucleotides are TGCGCCAGCACTTCAGGGACTAGCGGGATCGTCGGGGAGCTGTTTTTT. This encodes CASTSGTSGIVGELFF. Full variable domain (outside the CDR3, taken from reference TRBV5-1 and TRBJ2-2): KAGVTQTPRYLIKTRGQQVTLSCSPISGHRSVSWYQQTPGQGLQFLFEYFSETQRNKGNFPGRFSGRQFSNSRSEMNVSTLELGDSALYLCASTSGTSGIVGELFFGEGSRLTVL.

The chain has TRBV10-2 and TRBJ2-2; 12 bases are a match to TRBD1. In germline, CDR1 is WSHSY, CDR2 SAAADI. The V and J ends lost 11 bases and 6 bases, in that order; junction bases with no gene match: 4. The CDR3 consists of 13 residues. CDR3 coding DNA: TGCGCCGGGGGACAGGGGGCGCCCGGGGAGCTGTTTTTT. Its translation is CAGGQGAPGELFF.

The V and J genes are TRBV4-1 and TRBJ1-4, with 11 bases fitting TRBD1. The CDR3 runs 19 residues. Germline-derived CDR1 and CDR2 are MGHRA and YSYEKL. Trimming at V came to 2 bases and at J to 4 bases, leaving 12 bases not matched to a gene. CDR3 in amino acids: CASSQRTGTGGNNNEKLFF. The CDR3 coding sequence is TGCGCCAGCAGCCAACGAACCGGGACAGGGGGGAATAATAATGAAAAACTGTTTTTT.

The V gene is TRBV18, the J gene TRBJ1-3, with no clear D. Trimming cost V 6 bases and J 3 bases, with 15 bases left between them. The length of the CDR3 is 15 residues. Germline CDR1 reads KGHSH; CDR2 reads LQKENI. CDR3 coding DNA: TGTGCCAGCTCCCCTTCGGTTGTTCTTGGAAACACCATATATTTT. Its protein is CASSPSVVLGNTIYF.

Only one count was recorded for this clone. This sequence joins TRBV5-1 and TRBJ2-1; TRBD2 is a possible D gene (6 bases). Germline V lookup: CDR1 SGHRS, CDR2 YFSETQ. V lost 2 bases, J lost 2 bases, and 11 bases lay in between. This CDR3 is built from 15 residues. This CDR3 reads CASSFSGGAYNEQFF. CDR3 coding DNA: TGCGCCAGCAGCTTTAGCGGAGGGGCCTACAATGAGCAGTTCTTC.

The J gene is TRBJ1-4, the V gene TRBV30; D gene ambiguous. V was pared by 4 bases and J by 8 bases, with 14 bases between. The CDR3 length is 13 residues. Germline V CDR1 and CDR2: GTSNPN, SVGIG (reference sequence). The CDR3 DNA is TGTGCCTGGAATAGACCAGGAGGCGAAAAACTGTTTTTT. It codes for CAWNRPGGEKLFF.

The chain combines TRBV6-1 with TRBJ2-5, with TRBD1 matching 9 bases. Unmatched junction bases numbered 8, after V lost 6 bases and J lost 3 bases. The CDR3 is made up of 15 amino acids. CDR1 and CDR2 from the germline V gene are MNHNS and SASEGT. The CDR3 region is CASSDYGTGKETQYF. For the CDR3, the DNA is TGTGCCAGCAGCGATTACGGGACAGGGAAAGAGACCCAGTACTTC.

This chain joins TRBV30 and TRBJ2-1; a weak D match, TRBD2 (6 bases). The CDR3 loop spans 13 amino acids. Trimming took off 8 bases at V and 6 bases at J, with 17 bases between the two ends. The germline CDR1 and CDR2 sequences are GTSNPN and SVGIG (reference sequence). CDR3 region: CAIAPTSFNEQFF. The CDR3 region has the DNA TGTGCCATCGCCCCGACTAGTTTCAATGAGCAGTTCTTC. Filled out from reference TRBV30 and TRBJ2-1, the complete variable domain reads SQTIHQWPATLVQPVGSPLSLECTVEGTSNPNLYWYRQAAGRGLQLLFYSVGIGQISSEVPQNLSASRPQDRQFILSSKKLLLSDSGFYLCAIAPTSFNEQFFGPGTRLTVL.

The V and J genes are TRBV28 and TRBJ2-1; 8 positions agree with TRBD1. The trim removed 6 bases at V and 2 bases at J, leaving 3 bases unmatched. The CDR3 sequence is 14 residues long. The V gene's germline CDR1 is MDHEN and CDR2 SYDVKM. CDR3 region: CASREQGAYNEQFF. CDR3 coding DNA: TGTGCCAGCAGAGAACAGGGGGCCTACAATGAGCAGTTCTTC.

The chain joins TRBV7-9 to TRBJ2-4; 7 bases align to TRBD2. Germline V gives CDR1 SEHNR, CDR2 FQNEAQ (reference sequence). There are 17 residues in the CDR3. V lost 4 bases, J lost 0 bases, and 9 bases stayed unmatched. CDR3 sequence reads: CASSSTGTNLAKNIQYF. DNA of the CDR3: TGTGCCAGCAGCTCAACCGGGACTAATTTAGCCAAAAACATTCAGTACTTC.

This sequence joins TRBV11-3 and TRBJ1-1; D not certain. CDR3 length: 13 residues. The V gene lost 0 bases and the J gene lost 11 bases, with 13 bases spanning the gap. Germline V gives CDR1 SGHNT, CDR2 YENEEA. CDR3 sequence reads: CASSLERYGEAFF. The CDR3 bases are TGTGCCAGCAGCTTAGAACGATACGGTGAGGCTTTCTTT.

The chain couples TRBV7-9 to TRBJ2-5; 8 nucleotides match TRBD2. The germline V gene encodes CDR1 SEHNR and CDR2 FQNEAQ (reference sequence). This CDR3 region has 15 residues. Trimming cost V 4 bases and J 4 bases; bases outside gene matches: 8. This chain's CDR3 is CASSSRGGRGETQYF. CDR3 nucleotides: TGTGCCAGCAGCTCCCGGGGGGGGAGGGGAGAGACCCAGTACTTC.

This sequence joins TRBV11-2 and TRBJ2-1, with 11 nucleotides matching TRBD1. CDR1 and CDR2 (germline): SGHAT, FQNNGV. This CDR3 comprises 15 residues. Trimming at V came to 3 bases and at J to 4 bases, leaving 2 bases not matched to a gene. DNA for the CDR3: TGTGCCAGCAGCTTTGGGACAGGGGGGTACAATGAGCAGTTCTTC. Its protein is CASSFGTGGYNEQFF.

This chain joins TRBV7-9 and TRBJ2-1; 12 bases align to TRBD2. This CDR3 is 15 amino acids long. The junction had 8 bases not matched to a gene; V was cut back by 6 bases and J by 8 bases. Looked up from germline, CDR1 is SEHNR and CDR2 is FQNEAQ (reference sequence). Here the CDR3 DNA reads TGTGCCAGCAGTAGACTAGCGGGAGACCCCGATGAGCAGTTCTTC. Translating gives CASSRLAGDPDEQFF.

The CDR3, as DNA: TGTGCCAGCAGTTATAACAGGGAGGGTCAGCCCCAGCATTTT. Encoded protein: CASSYNREGQPQHF. The chain uses TRBV6-5 and TRBJ1-5, with D tentatively TRBD1 (6 bases). From germline, CDR1 is MNHEY and CDR2 SVGAGI. The CDR3 is 14 amino acids. V lost 3 bases to trimming and J lost 6 bases, with 12 bases between them.

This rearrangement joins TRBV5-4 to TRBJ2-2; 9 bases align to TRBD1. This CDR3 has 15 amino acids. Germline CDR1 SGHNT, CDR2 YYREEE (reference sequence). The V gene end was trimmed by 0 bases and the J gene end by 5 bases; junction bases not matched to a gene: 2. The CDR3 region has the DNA TGTGCCAGCAGCTTGGACAGGGGGCGAACCGGGGAGCTGTTTTTT. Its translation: CASSLDRGRTGELFF. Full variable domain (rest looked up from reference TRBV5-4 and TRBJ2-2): ETGVTQSPTHLIKTRGQQVTLRCSSQSGHNTVSWYQQALGQGPQFIFQYYREEENGRGNFPPRFSGLQFPNYSSELNVNALELDDSALYLCASSLDRGRTGELFFGEGSRLTVL.

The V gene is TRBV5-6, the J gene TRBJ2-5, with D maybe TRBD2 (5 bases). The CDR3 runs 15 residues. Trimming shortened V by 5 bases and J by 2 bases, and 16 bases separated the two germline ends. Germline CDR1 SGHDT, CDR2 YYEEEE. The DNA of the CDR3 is TGTGCCAGCAGTCTTGGTAGAAGCGGACAAGAGACCCAGTACTTC. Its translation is CASSLGRSGQETQYF.

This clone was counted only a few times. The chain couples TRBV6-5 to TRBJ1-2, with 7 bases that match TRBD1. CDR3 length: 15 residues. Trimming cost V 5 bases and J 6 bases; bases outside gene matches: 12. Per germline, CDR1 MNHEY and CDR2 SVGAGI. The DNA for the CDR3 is TGTGCCAGCAGTCGCCGACAGGGAGATCGGGATGGCTACACCTTC. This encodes CASSRRQGDRDGYTF.

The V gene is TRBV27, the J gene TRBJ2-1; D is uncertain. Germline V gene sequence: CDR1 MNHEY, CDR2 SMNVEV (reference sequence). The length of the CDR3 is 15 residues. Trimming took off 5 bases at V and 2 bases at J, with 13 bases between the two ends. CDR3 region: CASSPRGGPYNEQFF. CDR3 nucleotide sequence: TGTGCCAGCAGTCCCCGAGGCGGCCCCTACAATGAGCAGTTCTTC.

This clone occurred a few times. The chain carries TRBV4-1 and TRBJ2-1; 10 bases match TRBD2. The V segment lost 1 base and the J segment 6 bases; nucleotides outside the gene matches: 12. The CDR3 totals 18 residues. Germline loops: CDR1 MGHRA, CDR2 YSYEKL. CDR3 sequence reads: CASSQANGLAGASNEQFF. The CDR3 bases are TGCGCCAGCAGCCAAGCTAACGGGCTAGCGGGAGCGTCCAATGAGCAGTTCTTC.

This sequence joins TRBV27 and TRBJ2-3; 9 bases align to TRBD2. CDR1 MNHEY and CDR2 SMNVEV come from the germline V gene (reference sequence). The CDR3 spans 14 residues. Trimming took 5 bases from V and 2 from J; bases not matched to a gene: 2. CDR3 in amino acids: CASSQRGDTDTQYF. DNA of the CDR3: TGTGCCAGCAGTCAGCGGGGGGACACAGATACGCAGTATTTT.

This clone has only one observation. The CDR3 here is CASSLIAASENTGELFF. CDR3 in DNA: TGTGCCAGCAGCCTCATAGCAGCCAGCGAGAACACCGGGGAGCTGTTTTTT. V gene TRBV9 combines with J gene TRBJ2-2, with unresolved D. CDR1 and CDR2 (germline): SGDLS, YYNGEE. V lost 4 bases, J lost 1 base, and 17 bases lay in between. CDR3 length: 17 residues.

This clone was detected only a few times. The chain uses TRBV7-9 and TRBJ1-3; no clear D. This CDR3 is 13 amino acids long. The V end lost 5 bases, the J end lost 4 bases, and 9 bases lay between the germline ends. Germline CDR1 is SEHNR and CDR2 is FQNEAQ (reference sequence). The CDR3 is CASSPPQGNTIYF. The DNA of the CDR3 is TGTGCCAGCAGCCCCCCACAGGGAAACACCATATATTTT.

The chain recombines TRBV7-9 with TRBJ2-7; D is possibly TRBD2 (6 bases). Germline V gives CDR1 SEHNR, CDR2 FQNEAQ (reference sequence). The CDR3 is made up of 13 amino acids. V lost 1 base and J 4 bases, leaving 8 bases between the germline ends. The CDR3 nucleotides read TGTGCCAGCAGCTTAGTCGGGGGTTACGAGCAGTACTTC. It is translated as CASSLVGGYEQYF.

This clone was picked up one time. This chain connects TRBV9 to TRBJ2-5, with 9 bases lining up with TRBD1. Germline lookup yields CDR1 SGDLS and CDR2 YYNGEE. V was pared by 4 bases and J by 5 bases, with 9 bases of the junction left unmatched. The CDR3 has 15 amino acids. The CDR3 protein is CASSSHRGREETQYF. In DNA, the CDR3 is TGTGCCAGCAGCTCACACAGGGGGCGCGAGGAGACCCAGTACTTC.

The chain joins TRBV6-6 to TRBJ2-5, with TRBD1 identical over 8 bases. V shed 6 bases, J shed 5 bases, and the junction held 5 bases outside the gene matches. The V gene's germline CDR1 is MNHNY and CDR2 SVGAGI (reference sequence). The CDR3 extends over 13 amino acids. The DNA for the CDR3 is TGTGCCAGCAGGGCAGGGGGCTGGGAGACCCAGTACTTC. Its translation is CASRAGGWETQYF.

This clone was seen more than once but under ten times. The CDR3 bases are TGTGCCAGCAGCCCGGGACTAGCGGCCTACGAGCAGTACTTC. The encoded protein is CASSPGLAAYEQYF. The genes are TRBV7-9 and TRBJ2-7, with 11 bases that match TRBD2. This CDR3 has 14 amino acids. Trimming at V came to 5 bases and at J to 2 bases, leaving 2 bases not matched to a gene. Germline V lookup: CDR1 SEHNR, CDR2 FQNEAQ (reference sequence).